This section outlines one T cell receptor (beta chain) sequence together with its context. The antigen is undetermined. The data were taken from a study of T cell responses to AZD1222 COVID-19 vaccine. Study-wide results and caveats: Unmutated regions of variants are reportedly targeted by nearly half of spike-specific TCRs. White British people made up most donors, females outnumbered males, and clonal diversity was possibly underestimated. The CD4 TCRs associated with vaccination extended across spike and predominated at 160-218 and 743-854. The study identified only five to seven AZD1222 recipients as seropositive at baseline.

Profiled with immunoSEQ multiplex PCR; TCRdb holds only in-frame clones, not every one. The sample includes under 100,000 clones, around nine tenths of them seen just once. The V end lost 3 bases, the J end lost 5 bases, and 13 bases lay between the germline ends. This CDR3 is built from 14 residues. Germline CDR1 and CDR2: SEHNR and FQNEAQ (reference sequence). The V call is TRBV7-9, the J call TRBJ1-1; weak D call: TRBD1 (6 bases). This clonotype originated in an adult in good health. Sequenced material: peripheral blood, taken on day 0 of AZD1222 vaccination. The CDR3 region is CASSFGTGRTEAFF. In DNA form, the CDR3 reads TGTGCCAGCAGCTTCGGTACAGGGAGGACTGAAGCTTTCTTT.